The present T cell receptor (beta chain) was sequenced within a study of blood T cell repertoires in COVID-19. Study-level background: From the United States, Italy and Spain came samples of acute and convalescent COVID-19. Sample material is recorded as cDNA or gDNA derived from T cells, B-cell-depleted T cells, or PBMCs.

The V segment lost 5 bases and the J segment 8 bases; nucleotides outside the gene matches: 9. The germline V gene has CDR1 LGHNA and CDR2 YNFKEQ. The CDR3 runs 15 residues. Original processing notes: The authors estimated nucleated cell counts from reference gene primer amplification. Libraries were prepared by immunoSEQ multiplex PCR; TCRdb keeps only in-frame clonotypes and omits some of them. V, J and clone size are taken as reported in that table, and D and trimming were inferred from the DNA itself. The sample lists about 79,000 clones; approximately 90% were seen once. The chain uses TRBV4-2 and TRBJ1-4, with 9 nucleotides matching TRBD1. This receptor was obtained from a man aged 70-80 years with active or convalescent COVID-19. The specimen sequenced was peripheral blood. The CDR3 nucleotides are TGTGCCAGCAGCTCCCCGGGACAGGGCTACGAAAAACTGTTTTTT. Translation gives CASSSPGQGYEKLFF.